The source of this T cell receptor (beta chain) is a study of cytomegalovirus exposure and HLA in healthy donors. This CDR3 contains 15 residues. V shed 7 bases and J 8 bases; nucleotides not matched to a gene: 9. Germline CDR1 SNHLY, CDR2 FYNNEI. Primers included in the PCR were 60 Vbeta and 13 Jbeta primers. Only in-frame clones appear in the TCRdb table, and some are missing; sequencing was by immunoSEQ multiplex PCR. The sample has approximately 100,000 clones, 76% seen once. The source material was PBMCs. V gene TRBV2 combines with J gene TRBJ2-2; 11 bases align to TRBD2. The sequence came from a man aged 35 to 55 in good health and CMV-seronegative. CDR3: CASIASGGYAGELFF. CDR3 DNA: TGTGCCAGCATTGCTAGCGGGGGGTACGCGGGGGAGCTGTTTTTT.